This is a list of T cell receptor beta chains from one sample in a study of blood T cells in healthy people across ages. Via MiXCR, TCRdb re-called the 5' RACE reads, giving one row per CDR3 protein. The sample yields about 700,000 distinct CDR3 sequences, 32% seen once. The sample comprised blood. These receptors all stem from a woman of 80 years or more in good health. The CDR3 runs from the conserved cysteine through the conserved F or W. The D gene is left open where the match is weak. Not all rows give a size; the values are once, few, many and, for expanded clones, a class.

clone_size: many; j_call: TRBJ2-3; d_call: .; v_call: TRBV2; cdr3_nt: TGTGCCAGCAGGAGAGGAAGCACAGATACGCAGTATTTT; cdr3_aa: CASRRGSTDTQYF
clone_size: many; j_call: TRBJ1-2; d_call: TRBD1; v_call: TRBV7-9; cdr3_nt: TGTGCCAGCAGCTTCCGGACAGGGGCGGATTCCTATGGCTACACCTTC; cdr3_aa: CASSFRTGADSYGYTF
clone_size: many; j_call: TRBJ2-7; d_call: TRBD2; v_call: TRBV12-3/TRBV12-4; cdr3_nt: TGTGCCAGCAGTTCTAGCGGGGGGGGCTCCTACGAGCAGTACTTC; cdr3_aa: CASSSSGGGSYEQYF
clone_size: few; j_call: TRBJ1-1; d_call: TRBD1; v_call: TRBV5-1; cdr3_nt: TGCGCCAGCAGCCCGCAAGGACAGGGGTTGGCCACTGAAGCTTTCTTT; cdr3_aa: CASSPQGQGLATEAFF
clone_size: .; j_call: TRBJ1-6; d_call: TRBD1; v_call: TRBV5-6; cdr3_nt: TGTGCCAGCGGAAGACAGGGTTTTAATTCACCCCTCCACTTT; cdr3_aa: CASGRQGFNSPLHF
clone_size: .; j_call: TRBJ2-5; d_call: .; v_call: TRBV5-1; cdr3_nt: TGCGCCAGCAGTATACTACGGGGGCCCCAAGAGACCCAGTACTTC; cdr3_aa: CASSILRGPQETQYF
clone_size: many; j_call: TRBJ2-5; d_call: TRBD2; v_call: TRBV5-1; cdr3_nt: TGCGCCAGCAGCATTCAGACTAGCGGGGGGGCGGAGACCCAGTACTTC; cdr3_aa: CASSIQTSGGAETQYF
clone_size: .; j_call: TRBJ1-2; d_call: .; v_call: TRBV20-1; cdr3_nt: TGCAGTGCTAGAGGGGCGGGGCATGGCTACACCTTC; cdr3_aa: CSARGAGHGYTF
clone_size: .; j_call: TRBJ2-7; d_call: TRBD2; v_call: TRBV7-2; cdr3_nt: TGTACCAGTAGCCGCAGAGTGGATCCAGCGGGGGGTTACGAGCAGTACTTC; cdr3_aa: CTSSRRVDPAGGYEQYF
clone_size: .; j_call: TRBJ2-3; d_call: TRBD2; v_call: TRBV10-1; cdr3_nt: TGCGCCAGCAGTGAGCCCCCCCGAGTAGCGGGCCCAGATACGCAGTATTTT; cdr3_aa: CASSEPPRVAGPDTQYF
clone_size: many; j_call: TRBJ2-7; d_call: .; v_call: TRBV19; cdr3_nt: TGTGCCAGTAGCGCGGGGACCTACGAGCAGTACTTC; cdr3_aa: CASSAGTYEQYF
clone_size: many; j_call: TRBJ2-5; d_call: .; v_call: TRBV7-9; cdr3_nt: TGTGCCAGCAGCTTAGCCGCCGGGTCGGAGACCCAGTACTTC; cdr3_aa: CASSLAAGSETQYF
clone_size: few; j_call: TRBJ2-7; d_call: .; v_call: TRBV19; cdr3_nt: TGTGCCAGTAGGGTCGCGGGGGCAACTCTCCAAGAGCAGTACTTC; cdr3_aa: CASRVAGATLQEQYF
clone_size: few; j_call: TRBJ2-5; d_call: TRBD2; v_call: TRBV2; cdr3_nt: TGTGCCAGCAGTCCGGTATTGGGGGGGCAAGAGACCCAGTACTTC; cdr3_aa: CASSPVLGGQETQYF
clone_size: many; j_call: TRBJ2-7; d_call: .; v_call: TRBV7-6; cdr3_nt: TGTGCCGTCGAGGGTACGGCAGATACCTACGAGCAGTACTTC; cdr3_aa: CAVEGTADTYEQYF
clone_size: .; j_call: TRBJ2-3; d_call: TRBD2; v_call: TRBV6-1; cdr3_nt: TGTGCCAGCAGTAGAGTAGCGGGGGAGCCGATCGCCGGCACAGATACGCAGTATTTT; cdr3_aa: CASSRVAGEPIAGTDTQYF
clone_size: .; j_call: TRBJ1-2; d_call: TRBD1; v_call: TRBV29-1; cdr3_nt: TGCAGCGTTGAAGTTACAGGGGGGTATGGCTACACCTTC; cdr3_aa: CSVEVTGGYGYTF
clone_size: .; j_call: TRBJ1-1; d_call: .; v_call: TRBV4-3; cdr3_nt: TGCGCCAGCAGCCAAGATAGTCGAGGAGCGGATGAAGCTTTCTTT; cdr3_aa: CASSQDSRGADEAFF
clone_size: once; j_call: TRBJ2-7; d_call: .; v_call: TRBV5-1; cdr3_nt: TGCGCCAGCAGCTACGGGAGTGGCTACGAGCAGTACTTC; cdr3_aa: CASSYGSGYEQYF
clone_size: .; j_call: TRBJ2-3; d_call: .; v_call: TRBV13; cdr3_nt: TGTGCCAGCAGCCCACCACTTACCCCAGATACGCAGTATTTT; cdr3_aa: CASSPPLTPDTQYF
clone_size: many; j_call: TRBJ1-5; d_call: .; v_call: TRBV4-3; cdr3_nt: TGCGCCAGCAGCCAAGAATTCGGAGCGTATGGGGGACAGCCCCAGCATTTT; cdr3_aa: CASSQEFGAYGGQPQHF
clone_size: many; j_call: TRBJ2-1; d_call: TRBD2; v_call: TRBV9; cdr3_nt: TGTGCCAGCAGCGTAGATGGCGGGGGGGCAAGGGAGCAGTTCTTC; cdr3_aa: CASSVDGGGAREQFF
clone_size: many; j_call: TRBJ2-1; d_call: .; v_call: TRBV11-2; cdr3_nt: TGTGCCAGCAGCTTAGAGGGGGGGGCAGGGAATGAGCAGTTCTTC; cdr3_aa: CASSLEGGAGNEQFF
clone_size: few; j_call: TRBJ2-7; d_call: TRBD2; v_call: TRBV20-1; cdr3_nt: TGCAGTGCTAGAACTAGCGGGAGACCTGCCGAGCAGTACTTC; cdr3_aa: CSARTSGRPAEQYF
clone_size: many; j_call: TRBJ2-3; d_call: TRBD1; v_call: TRBV7-9; cdr3_nt: TGTGCCAGCAGCCCCGAGGGGGCGGAAACCTCGCAGTATTTT; cdr3_aa: CASSPEGAETSQYF
clone_size: few; j_call: TRBJ2-7; d_call: .; v_call: TRBV25-1; cdr3_nt: TGTGCCATGATCAGGTCGGGTATGGGTGAGCAGTACTTC; cdr3_aa: CAMIRSGMGEQYF
clone_size: few; j_call: TRBJ2-3; d_call: .; v_call: TRBV9; cdr3_nt: TGTGCCAGCAGCGCCCGTTGGGTGGCCGGCAGTACAGATACGCAGTATTTT; cdr3_aa: CASSARWVAGSTDTQYF
clone_size: .; j_call: TRBJ2-5; d_call: .; v_call: TRBV4-2; cdr3_nt: TGTGCCAGCAGCCAAGAAATATACGGGGTCCAAGAGACCCAGTACTTC; cdr3_aa: CASSQEIYGVQETQYF